Here is one T cell receptor beta chain with its context. No cognate antigen has been identified for it. No much larger clone exists at a distance of one base, and base qualities are not known. The donors were healthy, HIV-negative adults who had no recently reported acute infections or vaccinations. Every donor was a Caucasian adult residing in Nashville, Tennessee, USA. In the unsorted samples, 85 million to 100 million PBMCs were counted, and genomic DNA was extracted using the QIAamp DNA Blood Mini kit. Blood was obtained by leukapheresis, after which PBMCs were separated by Ficoll-Histopaque density gradient centrifugation and cryopreserved in liquid nitrogen vapor phase. These data come from a study of shared clonotypes between healthy human individuals (dated by TCRdb to 2020 to 2021). About the full investigation: A few men and a couple of women, aged 18 to 49 years, made up the cohort. The study deeply sequenced blood TCR repertoires of about five healthy adults to estimate repertoire size and the extent of clonotype sharing between individuals. To increase sequencing depth and limit assay-specific biases, different laboratories used diverse techniques to prepare libraries and sequence TCR repertoires. Each donor's leukapheresis produced roughly between about 0.8 and 10 billion PBMCs. What the study reported, not specific to this receptor: Sampling was restricted to blood, and TCR repertoires in tissues likely differ from the TCR repertoires found in blood. Because the study included only a small number of donors, the genetic and exposure-history diversity represented was limited. Pairwise subsampling led to the expectation that sequencing depth would affect the degree of clonotype sharing among donors.

Using the deep immunoSEQ assay, multiplex PCR amplified TCR CDR3 regions from genomic DNA. Genomic DNA extracted from each cell subset was distributed evenly over all wells of several immunoSEQ 96-well plates, and each plate served as one replicate. For unsorted PBMC, about 270 ng of genomic DNA, equivalent to about 32,000 T cell genomes, went into each replicate PCR. Ten immunoSEQ deep assay plates were used to sequence the unsorted PBMC genomic DNA. The purified libraries were quantified using a Qubit 3.0 fluorometer, sized with a Bioanalyzer 2100, and then quantified again using the KAPA Library Quantification kit. A separate single-read 150-cycle Illumina NextSeq 550 flow cell was used to sequence each immunoSEQ 96-well plate. The study's own analysis went as follows. Because the immunoSEQ output included only junctional sequences and no quality scores, the filtering could not be the same as the filtering used for full-length reads. Sequences were annotated with PyIR, a Python wrapper for IgBLAST v1.9, and V/J genes and CDR3 were assigned using IMGT germline references. Reads with weak V/J assignments (E-value above 1e-6), missing CDR3, stop codons, out-of-frame junctions, or ambiguous translated residues were removed. A V3J clonotype was defined by an identical inferred V gene, J gene, and CDR3 amino acid sequence. Percentage overlap between repertoires was computed as shared unique clonotypes divided by the size of the smaller repertoire. RTK rarefaction, the Chao1 estimator, and Recon v2.1 estimates of unobserved clonotypes were used to assess repertoire richness. TCRdb mirrors the immuneACCESS table, restricted to in-frame sequences. Some clones are absent from its copies; in checked studies, under half trace to an unresolved V gene, and the reason for the others is unknown. V, J and clone size are taken as reported in that table, and D and trimming were inferred from the DNA itself. In this sample the table shows over 400,000 clones, almost 80% of which occur a single time. 12% of the sample is in the top ten clones.

The specimen sequenced was PBMCs. The TCR comes from a woman in her forties in good health. Some clones in this sample may be carry-over from other donors' samples.

CDR3 protein: CASSLLSGTANTEAFF. The bases read TGCGCCAGCAGCTTGCTCTCCGGGACAGCTAACACTGAAGCTTTCTTT. The chain uses TRBV5-1 and TRBJ1-1, with 7 bases in between that match TRBD1. CDR1 and CDR2 were assigned from the germline V gene as SGHRS and YFSETQ. Measured from the cysteine to the phenylalanine, the CDR3 is 16 residues long. Just the 48-base CDR3 DNA is kept, in frame starting at base 1. Unmatched junction bases come to 8, with V trimmed by 1 base and J by 2 bases.